This T cell receptor beta chain was sequenced during a study of blood T cell repertoires in COVID-19. Study-wide background: The United States, Italy and Spain provided the acute and convalescent COVID-19 samples. In each case, the material was cDNA or gDNA derived from T cells, B-cell-depleted T cells, or PBMCs.

Study processing details: Amplification of reference gene primers provided the estimated nucleated cell counts. The repertoire was sequenced with immunoSEQ multiplex PCR; TCRdb's copy has only in-frame clones and lacks some. V and J calls and clone size are given by that table; D and trimming were obtained from the DNA. Among tens of thousands of clones, roughly nine tenths were seen once, and the ten largest hold 10%. Germline CDR1 SGHNT, CDR2 YENEEA. The CDR3 runs 12 residues. The V and J ends lost 4 bases and 6 bases respectively, with 8 bases between them. The genes are TRBV11-3 and TRBJ2-3; D is possibly TRBD1 (6 bases). This clonotype was obtained from a man aged 60 to 69 with acute or convalescent COVID-19. What was sequenced was peripheral blood. CDR3 sequence: CASSSQGDTQYF. DNA of the CDR3: TGTGCCAGCAGCTCCCAGGGGGATACGCAGTATTTT.